Listed below are T cell receptor beta chains from one sample, sequenced in a study of cytomegalovirus exposure and HLA in healthy donors. Libraries were prepared by immunoSEQ multiplex PCR; TCRdb keeps only in-frame clonotypes and omits some of them. The sample consists of under 300,000 clones, about nine tenths of them appearing once. The material sequenced was PBMCs. The receptors come from a man aged 35 to 55 in good health and CMV-seropositive. CDR3s include the opening cysteine and the closing phenylalanine or tryptophan. The D gene is left open where the match is weak. Clone size is given for some rows only: seen once, a few or many times, or a class if the clone is expanded.

abundance: -
v_gene: TRBV19
d_gene: -
j_gene: TRBJ1-5
CDR3nt: TGTGCCAGTAGTCTCCAGGGCTCTCAGCCCCAGCATTTT
CDR3aa: CASSLQGSQPQHF

abundance: -
v_gene: TRBV19
d_gene: TRBD2
j_gene: TRBJ2-1
CDR3nt: TGTGCCAGTAGTAGACTAGCCTTCGCTGAGCAGTTCTTC
CDR3aa: CASSRLAFAEQFF

abundance: -
v_gene: TRBV2
d_gene: TRBD1
j_gene: TRBJ1-5
CDR3nt: TGTGCCAGCAGCTCCGGACAGGCTGGTCAGCCCCAGCATTTT
CDR3aa: CASSSGQAGQPQHF

abundance: -
v_gene: TRBV5-8
d_gene: -
j_gene: TRBJ2-4
CDR3nt: TGTGCCAGCAGCTTGGACAGAGCCAAAAACATTCAGTACTTC
CDR3aa: CASSLDRAKNIQYF

abundance: -
v_gene: TRBV19
d_gene: TRBD1
j_gene: TRBJ1-4
CDR3nt: TGTGCCAGTAGTATAGATCCGACAGGGATTGATGAAAAACTGTTTTTT
CDR3aa: CASSIDPTGIDEKLFF

abundance: -
v_gene: TRBV27
d_gene: TRBD1
j_gene: TRBJ2-7
CDR3nt: TGTGCCAGCAGAAGACAGGGCCTCCCTGGAGGAGAGCAGTACTTC
CDR3aa: CASRRQGLPGGEQYF

abundance: -
v_gene: TRBV19
d_gene: TRBD1
j_gene: TRBJ1-2
CDR3nt: TGTGCCAGTAGTCCACGACAGGGAGTGATGAACTATGGCTACACCTTC
CDR3aa: CASSPRQGVMNYGYTF

abundance: -
v_gene: TRBV4-1
d_gene: TRBD1
j_gene: TRBJ2-7
CDR3nt: TGCGCCAGCAGCCCCTGGACAGGGATGAGCTCCTACGAGCAGTACTTC
CDR3aa: CASSPWTGMSSYEQYF

abundance: -
v_gene: TRBV7-3
d_gene: TRBD1
j_gene: TRBJ2-7
CDR3nt: TGTGCCAGCAGCTTACAAGGGACAGGGGGCCGCGAGCAGTACTTC
CDR3aa: CASSLQGTGGREQYF

abundance: -
v_gene: TRBV11-2
d_gene: -
j_gene: TRBJ2-1
CDR3nt: TGTGCCAGCAGCCCGGACAATGAGCAGTTCTTC
CDR3aa: CASSPDNEQFF

abundance: -
v_gene: TRBV9
d_gene: TRBD2
j_gene: TRBJ2-7
CDR3nt: TGTGCCAGCAGCGTAGTTGGGACTAGTTCCTCCGAGCAGTACTTC
CDR3aa: CASSVVGTSSSEQYF

abundance: -
v_gene: TRBV7-6
d_gene: TRBD1
j_gene: TRBJ2-5
CDR3nt: TGTGCCAGCAGCTTCACAGGGGGCGAAGAGACCCAGTACTTC
CDR3aa: CASSFTGGEETQYF

abundance: -
v_gene: TRBV7-2
d_gene: TRBD2
j_gene: TRBJ2-1
CDR3nt: TGTGCCAGCAGCTTAAGTAGCGGGAGTTTCAATGAGCAGTTCTTC
CDR3aa: CASSLSSGSFNEQFF

abundance: once
v_gene: TRBV11-3
d_gene: -
j_gene: TRBJ2-3
CDR3nt: TGTGCCAGCAGTTTCCTAGAGGGTACGCAGTATTTT
CDR3aa: CASSFLEGTQYF

abundance: -
v_gene: TRBV19
d_gene: -
j_gene: TRBJ2-1
CDR3nt: TGTGCCAGTAGTACTACACAGGGATATGAGCAGTTCTTC
CDR3aa: CASSTTQGYEQFF

abundance: -
v_gene: TRBV7-9
d_gene: TRBD2
j_gene: TRBJ2-1
CDR3nt: TGTGCCAGCAGGGAAGGGACTAGCGGGAACTACAATGAGCAGTTCTTC
CDR3aa: CASREGTSGNYNEQFF

abundance: -
v_gene: TRBV11-2
d_gene: TRBD2
j_gene: TRBJ2-7
CDR3nt: TGTGCCAGCAGCTCCTGGACTAGCGGGAGCTACGAGCAGTACTTC
CDR3aa: CASSSWTSGSYEQYF

abundance: -
v_gene: TRBV7-2
d_gene: -
j_gene: TRBJ2-7
CDR3nt: TGTGCCAGCAGCTTAAGACTAGTGGGTGCCCCCTCCTCCTACGAGCAGTACTTC
CDR3aa: CASSLRLVGAPSSYEQYF

abundance: -
v_gene: TRBV6-5
d_gene: -
j_gene: TRBJ1-3
CDR3nt: TGTGCCAGCAGGAGCTCTGGAAACACCATATATTTT
CDR3aa: CASRSSGNTIYF

abundance: -
v_gene: TRBV9
d_gene: -
j_gene: TRBJ2-1
CDR3nt: TGTGCCAGCAGCCCCGGACTGGGAGACAATGAGCAGTTCTTC
CDR3aa: CASSPGLGDNEQFF

abundance: few
v_gene: TRBV10-2
d_gene: TRBD2
j_gene: TRBJ2-7
CDR3nt: TGCGCCAGCAGCCCGGGAGGTAGCTCCTACGAGCAGTACTTC
CDR3aa: CASSPGGSSYEQYF

abundance: -
v_gene: TRBV9
d_gene: TRBD2
j_gene: TRBJ2-3
CDR3nt: TGTGCCAGCAGCCCCCGGGAGGGGCGTGACACAGATACGCAGTATTTT
CDR3aa: CASSPREGRDTDTQYF

abundance: -
v_gene: TRBV4-1
d_gene: -
j_gene: TRBJ1-1
CDR3nt: TGCGCCAGCAGCCCCGTCCATACCGGGACAACTGAAGCTTTCTTT
CDR3aa: CASSPVHTGTTEAFF

abundance: -
v_gene: TRBV11-2
d_gene: TRBD1
j_gene: TRBJ1-1
CDR3nt: TGTGCCAGCAGCTTCCCGGGACAGGGGACTGAAGCTTTCTTT
CDR3aa: CASSFPGQGTEAFF

abundance: few
v_gene: TRBV5-5
d_gene: -
j_gene: TRBJ1-1
CDR3nt: TGTGCCAGCAGCTCGCCTACGTCAAACACTGAAGCTTTCTTT
CDR3aa: CASSSPTSNTEAFF

abundance: -
v_gene: TRBV10-2
d_gene: -
j_gene: TRBJ2-7
CDR3nt: TGCGCCAGCATGGGACTGGTGAAGGAGCAGTACTTC
CDR3aa: CASMGLVKEQYF

abundance: -
v_gene: TRBV14
d_gene: TRBD2
j_gene: TRBJ2-7
CDR3nt: TGTGCCAGCAGCCAACAGGGACTAGCGGTTACGAAGCAGTACTTC
CDR3aa: CASSQQGLAVTKQYF

abundance: -
v_gene: TRBV19
d_gene: -
j_gene: TRBJ1-5
CDR3nt: TGTGCCAGTAGTATCACGGCAGGTCTCAATCAGCCCCAGCATTTT
CDR3aa: CASSITAGLNQPQHF

abundance: -
v_gene: TRBV7-7
d_gene: TRBD1
j_gene: TRBJ2-1
CDR3nt: TGTGCTAGCAGCTTAGACGGGACAGGGGGGAACAATGAGCAGTTCTTC
CDR3aa: CASSLDGTGGNNEQFF

abundance: -
v_gene: TRBV27
d_gene: -
j_gene: TRBJ2-7
CDR3nt: TGTGCCAGGTTACTAAGGGGAGAGCAGTACTTC
CDR3aa: CARLLRGEQYF

abundance: -
v_gene: TRBV4-3
d_gene: -
j_gene: TRBJ1-1
CDR3nt: TGCGCCAGCAGACTAACAGGGCCCGGCACTGAAGCTTTCTTT
CDR3aa: CASRLTGPGTEAFF

abundance: once
v_gene: TRBV6-1
d_gene: TRBD1
j_gene: TRBJ2-3
CDR3nt: TGTGCCAGCACCCCGACAGGGGTTGGCACAGATACGCAGTATTTT
CDR3aa: CASTPTGVGTDTQYF

abundance: once
v_gene: TRBV7-9
d_gene: TRBD2
j_gene: TRBJ2-1
CDR3nt: TGTGCCAGCAGCCAGACTAGCGGGAGGATCTACAATGAGCAGTTCTTC
CDR3aa: CASSQTSGRIYNEQFF

abundance: -
v_gene: TRBV7-9
d_gene: -
j_gene: TRBJ2-1
CDR3nt: TGTGCCAGCAGCTTTAGCACCAACTACAATGAGCAGTTCTTC
CDR3aa: CASSFSTNYNEQFF

abundance: -
v_gene: TRBV11-2
d_gene: TRBD2
j_gene: TRBJ2-7
CDR3nt: TGTGCCAGCAAACTAGCGGCCTCCTACGAGCAGTACTTC
CDR3aa: CASKLAASYEQYF

abundance: -
v_gene: TRBV7-2
d_gene: TRBD2
j_gene: TRBJ2-1
CDR3nt: TGTGCCAGCAGCTTAGGCGGGAGGGGATACAATGAGCAGTTCTTC
CDR3aa: CASSLGGRGYNEQFF

abundance: -
v_gene: TRBV11-2
d_gene: -
j_gene: TRBJ2-7
CDR3nt: TGTGCCAGCAGCTTTGCTAGCTCCCACGAGCAGTACTTC
CDR3aa: CASSFASSHEQYF

abundance: few
v_gene: TRBV5-1
d_gene: TRBD2
j_gene: TRBJ2-1
CDR3nt: TGCGCCAGCAGCTTCGGAGCGGGAGGGGGCAATGAGCAGTTCTTC
CDR3aa: CASSFGAGGGNEQFF

abundance: -
v_gene: TRBV25-1
d_gene: -
j_gene: TRBJ1-5
CDR3nt: TGTGCCAGCAGTGAAGGGGGTAGCCCGGGGGCCCAGCATTTT
CDR3aa: CASSEGGSPGAQHF

abundance: few
v_gene: TRBV7-3
d_gene: -
j_gene: TRBJ2-6
CDR3nt: TGTGCCAGCAGCCCCCTCCGGGCCAACGTCCTGACTTTC
CDR3aa: CASSPLRANVLTF

abundance: once
v_gene: TRBV6-4
d_gene: TRBD2
j_gene: TRBJ2-3
CDR3nt: TGTGCCAGCAGGGCCGGACTAGCGGGAGGGACAGATACGCAGTATTTT
CDR3aa: CASRAGLAGGTDTQYF

abundance: -
v_gene: TRBV6-4
d_gene: -
j_gene: TRBJ1-1
CDR3nt: TGTGCCAGCAGCGCCCTTGGAGGGGCCGAGGCTTTCTTT
CDR3aa: CASSALGGAEAFF

abundance: -
v_gene: TRBV27
d_gene: -
j_gene: TRBJ1-1
CDR3nt: TGTGCCAGCAGTTTATGGGGTCGGGATGAAGCTTTCTTT
CDR3aa: CASSLWGRDEAFF

abundance: -
v_gene: TRBV7-2
d_gene: TRBD1
j_gene: TRBJ2-7
CDR3nt: TGTGCCAGCAGCAGAACCCGGGACAGGGGCTACGAGCAGTACTTC
CDR3aa: CASSRTRDRGYEQYF

abundance: -
v_gene: TRBV19
d_gene: -
j_gene: TRBJ2-7
CDR3nt: TGTGCCAGTAGTAAAACAGGGTCGGCCTACGAGCAGTACTTC
CDR3aa: CASSKTGSAYEQYF

abundance: few
v_gene: TRBV2
d_gene: -
j_gene: TRBJ1-1
CDR3nt: TGTGCCAGGGGAGCAATTCTAATGAACACTGAAGCTTTCTTT
CDR3aa: CARGAILMNTEAFF

abundance: few
v_gene: TRBV15
d_gene: -
j_gene: TRBJ1-2
CDR3nt: TGTGCCACCAGCAGAGATTCGCCCCGGGGGTCCTATGGCTACACCTTC
CDR3aa: CATSRDSPRGSYGYTF

abundance: few
v_gene: TRBV7-3
d_gene: -
j_gene: TRBJ2-6
CDR3nt: TGTGCCAGCAGCCCTGCTGGGGCCAACGTCCTGACTTTC
CDR3aa: CASSPAGANVLTF

abundance: -
v_gene: TRBV7-8
d_gene: -
j_gene: TRBJ1-5
CDR3nt: TGTGCCAGCAGCTTAGCGGCCAGGGGAGGCAATCAGCCCCAGCATTTT
CDR3aa: CASSLAARGGNQPQHF

abundance: few
v_gene: TRBV7-3
d_gene: TRBD2
j_gene: TRBJ2-7
CDR3nt: TGTGCCAGCAGCTCCTTAGCGGGAGCCGCCGACGAGCAGTACTTC
CDR3aa: CASSSLAGAADEQYF

abundance: -
v_gene: TRBV21-1
d_gene: -
j_gene: TRBJ1-3
CDR3nt: TGTGCCAGCAGCAAATCCGGACAGCTCTCTGGAAACACCATATATTTT
CDR3aa: CASSKSGQLSGNTIYF

abundance: -
v_gene: TRBV19
d_gene: -
j_gene: TRBJ1-5
CDR3nt: TGTGCCAGCCAAGCTTCGGGTGTTACGAGCAATCAGCCCCAGCATTTT
CDR3aa: CASQASGVTSNQPQHF

abundance: -
v_gene: TRBV7-6
d_gene: -
j_gene: TRBJ1-4
CDR3nt: TGTGCCAGCAGGGCAGGTTCAACTAATGAAAAACTGTTTTTT
CDR3aa: CASRAGSTNEKLFF

abundance: -
v_gene: TRBV7-9
d_gene: -
j_gene: TRBJ2-7
CDR3nt: TGTTCCAGCAGCTCCGGGGGAGGCTCCTACGAGCAGTACTTC
CDR3aa: CSSSSGGGSYEQYF

abundance: -
v_gene: TRBV11-2
d_gene: -
j_gene: TRBJ1-5
CDR3nt: TGTGCCAGCAGCTTAGGCGGGGGGCTGGATCAGCCCCAGCATTTT
CDR3aa: CASSLGGGLDQPQHF

abundance: few
v_gene: TRBV6-5
d_gene: TRBD1
j_gene: TRBJ1-1
CDR3nt: TGTGCCAGCAGGGGACAGACATACACTGAAGCTTTCTTT
CDR3aa: CASRGQTYTEAFF